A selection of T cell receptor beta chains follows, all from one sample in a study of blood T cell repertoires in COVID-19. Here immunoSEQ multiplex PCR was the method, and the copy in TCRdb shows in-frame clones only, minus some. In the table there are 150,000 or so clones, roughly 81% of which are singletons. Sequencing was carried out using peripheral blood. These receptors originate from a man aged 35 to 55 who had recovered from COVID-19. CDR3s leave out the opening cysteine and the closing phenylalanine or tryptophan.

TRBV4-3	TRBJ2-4	ASSPSRASGIPKNIQY
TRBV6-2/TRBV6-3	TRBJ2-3	ASSPGGAGKADTQY
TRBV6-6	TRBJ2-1	ASRTLGAAYNEQF
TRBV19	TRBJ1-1	ASRNRGGYTEAF
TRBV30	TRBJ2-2	AWITGNTGELF
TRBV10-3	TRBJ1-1	AITGDRVNTEAF
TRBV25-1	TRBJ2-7	ASSEGSSEQY
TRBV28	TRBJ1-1	ASWTATEAF
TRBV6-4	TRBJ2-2	ASSAATTTNTGELF
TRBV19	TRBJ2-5	ASSRQESWETQY
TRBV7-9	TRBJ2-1	ASSRAITALF
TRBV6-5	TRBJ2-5	ASDRVEGTAQY